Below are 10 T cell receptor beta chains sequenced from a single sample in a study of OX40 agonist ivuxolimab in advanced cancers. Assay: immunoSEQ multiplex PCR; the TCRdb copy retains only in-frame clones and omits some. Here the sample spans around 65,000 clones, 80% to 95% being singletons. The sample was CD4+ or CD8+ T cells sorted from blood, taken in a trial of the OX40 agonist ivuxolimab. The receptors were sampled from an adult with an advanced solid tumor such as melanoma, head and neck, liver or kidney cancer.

CDR3 in DNA: TGTGCCAGCAGCTGGGACACAGGGGGCGACCAGCCCCAGCATTTT. Translation: CASSWDTGGDQPQHF. The genes are TRBV7-9 and TRBJ1-5; 9 bases agree with TRBD1. The ends lost 4 bases at V and 7 bases at J; junction bases unmatched: 8. This CDR3 has 15 residues. Germline V lookup: CDR1 SEHNR, CDR2 FQNEAQ (reference sequence).

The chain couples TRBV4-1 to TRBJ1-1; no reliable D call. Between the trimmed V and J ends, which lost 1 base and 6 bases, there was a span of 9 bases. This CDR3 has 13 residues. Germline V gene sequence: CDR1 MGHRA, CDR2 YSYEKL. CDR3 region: CASSQVGRSEAFF. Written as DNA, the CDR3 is TGCGCCAGCAGCCAAGTCGGCCGGTCTGAAGCTTTCTTT.

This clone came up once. The DNA for the CDR3 is TGTGCCAGCAGCTCTTCCGACAGGGGGGTTTTTGCTTTCTTT. The encoded protein is CASSSSDRGVFAFF. The V gene is TRBV11-2, the J gene TRBJ1-1; 9 nucleotides align to TRBD1. CDR1 is SGHAT and CDR2 is FQNNGV in the germline V gene. The CDR3 covers 14 residues. The junction had 11 bases not matched to a gene; V was cut back by 4 bases and J by 11 bases. The full variable domain, in which reference TRBV11-2 and TRBJ1-1 provide the parts outside the CDR3, is EAGVAQSPRYKIIEKRQSVAFWCNPISGHATLYWYQQILGQGPKLLIQFQNNGVVDDSQLPKDRFSAERLKGVDSTLKIQPAKLEDSAVYLCASSSSDRGVFAFFGQGTRLTVV.

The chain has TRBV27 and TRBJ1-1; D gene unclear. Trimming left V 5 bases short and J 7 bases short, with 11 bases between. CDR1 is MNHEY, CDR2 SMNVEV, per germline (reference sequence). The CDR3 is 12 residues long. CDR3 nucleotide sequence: TGTGCCAGCAGTCCAATTACCGGTGAAGCTTTCTTT. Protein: CASSPITGEAFF.

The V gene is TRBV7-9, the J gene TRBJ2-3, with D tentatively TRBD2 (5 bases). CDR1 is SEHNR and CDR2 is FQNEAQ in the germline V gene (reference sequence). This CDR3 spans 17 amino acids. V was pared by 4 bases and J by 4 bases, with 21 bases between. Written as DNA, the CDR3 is TGTGCCAGCAGCTCCCCGACACGGGAAGGTTATGCAGATACGCAGTATTTT. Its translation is CASSSPTREGYADTQYF.

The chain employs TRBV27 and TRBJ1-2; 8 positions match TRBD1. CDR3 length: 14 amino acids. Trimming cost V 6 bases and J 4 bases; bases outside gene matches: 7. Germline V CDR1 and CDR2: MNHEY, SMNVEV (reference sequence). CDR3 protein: CASSPGTGTYGYTF. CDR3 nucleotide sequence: TGTGCCAGCAGCCCCGGGACAGGTACCTATGGCTACACCTTC.

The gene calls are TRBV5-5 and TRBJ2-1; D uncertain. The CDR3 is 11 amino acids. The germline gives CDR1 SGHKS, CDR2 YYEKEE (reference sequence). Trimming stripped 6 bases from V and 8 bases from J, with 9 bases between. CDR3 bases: TGTGCCAGCACCCCCGGATATGAGCAGTTCTTC. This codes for CASTPGYEQFF.

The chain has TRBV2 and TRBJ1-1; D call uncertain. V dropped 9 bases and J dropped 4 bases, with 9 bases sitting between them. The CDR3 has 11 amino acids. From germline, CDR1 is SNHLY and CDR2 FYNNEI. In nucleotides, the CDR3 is TGTGCCAGGGAACGGCCCACTGAAGCTTTCTTT. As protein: CARERPTEAFF.

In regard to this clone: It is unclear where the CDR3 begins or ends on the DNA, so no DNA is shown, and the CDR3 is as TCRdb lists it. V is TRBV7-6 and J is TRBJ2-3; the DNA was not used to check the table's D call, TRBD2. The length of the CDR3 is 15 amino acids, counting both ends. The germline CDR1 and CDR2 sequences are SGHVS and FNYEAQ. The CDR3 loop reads CASSLVFGEGDTQYF.

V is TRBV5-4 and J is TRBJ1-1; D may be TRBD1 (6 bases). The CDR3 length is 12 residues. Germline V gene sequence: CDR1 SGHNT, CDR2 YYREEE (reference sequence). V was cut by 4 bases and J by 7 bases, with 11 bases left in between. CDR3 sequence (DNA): TGTGCCAGCAGCCTTGAGGGGGGTGAAGCTTTCTTT. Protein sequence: CASSLEGGEAFF.